The 5 T cell receptor beta chains below were found in one sample sequenced in a study of blood T cell repertoires in COVID-19. Measured with immunoSEQ multiplex PCR; TCRdb has only the in-frame clones, and not every one. There are around 300,000 clones in the sample; roughly 88% occur only once, and 9.4% lies in the top ten. Sequenced input: peripheral blood. The receptors stem from a man aged 18 to 30 with active or convalescent COVID-19.

The V and J genes are TRBV21-1 and TRBJ2-1; TRBD1, as called in the table, went unchecked against the DNA. TRBV21-1 is described as a pseudogene. This CDR3 region has 18 residues. CDR3 DNA: TGTGCCAGCAGCCTACGTCCGGGACAGGGCTCCATGGGCGATGAGCAGTTCTTC. It encodes CASSLRPGQGSMGDEQFF.

The chain combines TRBV19 with TRBJ1-2; possible D gene TRBD1, 5 bases. CDR3 length: 12 amino acids. Trimming stripped 6 bases from V and 5 bases from J, with 10 bases between. The germline V gene encodes CDR1 LNHDA and CDR2 SQIVND (reference sequence). The CDR3 loop is CASRGLGYGYTF. CDR3 nucleotides: TGTGCCAGTAGGGGGCTAGGGTATGGCTACACCTTC.

The CDR3 bases are TGTGCCAGCAGCCAAGAGATGGGGGAGGGGACCCAGTACTTC. Encoded protein: CASSQEMGEGTQYF. The V and J genes are TRBV7-9 and TRBJ2-5; 7 positions match TRBD2. The CDR3 covers 14 residues. V gave up 5 bases and J gave up 7 bases; unmatched junction bases: 10. The germline CDR1 and CDR2 sequences are SEHNR and FQNEAQ (reference sequence).

J is TRBJ2-5 and V is TRBV5-1, with 7 bases identical to TRBD1. From germline, CDR1 is SGHRS and CDR2 YFSETQ. The CDR3 has 15 amino acids. V lost 3 bases and J lost 5; bases outside the gene matches: 10. CDR3 in amino acids: CASSSERGRGETQYF. For the CDR3, the DNA is TGCGCCAGCAGCTCGGAGAGGGGGCGCGGGGAGACCCAGTACTTC.

V is TRBV18 and J is TRBJ1-2; weak D call: TRBD1 (6 bases). V lost 5 bases and J 6 bases, leaving 16 bases between the germline ends. The CDR3 has 14 residues. Germline V lookup: CDR1 KGHSH, CDR2 LQKENI. Here the CDR3 reads CASSIGQQKDGYTF. DNA for the CDR3: TGTGCCAGCTCAATAGGACAGCAGAAGGATGGCTACACCTTC.